This T cell receptor (beta chain) emerged from a study of CD8 T cells in Susac syndrome. Random-hexamer reverse transcription was applied to roughly 0.5 to 1 ug RNA. TCRdb reprocessed the immunoSEQ multiplex PCR reads with MiXCR, giving one entry per CDR3 protein. The repertoire consists of 130,000 or so distinct CDR3 sequences, with around 86% occurring once and the leading ten covering around 0.51%. The CDR3 is 14 amino acids. V trimming: 3 bases; J trimming: 5 bases; junction bases outside the gene matches: 5. CDR1 is SGDLS and CDR2 is YYNGEE in the germline V gene. The TCR originated in a human donor with multiple sclerosis. The rearrangement joins TRBV9 to TRBJ1-2; 9 positions match TRBD1. Material: CD8+ T cells from PBMCs. CDR3 sequence: CASSGGQGGYGYTF. In DNA form, the CDR3 reads TGTGCCAGCAGCGGGGGACAGGGCGGATATGGCTACACCTTC.